Presented here are 17 T cell receptor beta chains from one specimen sequenced in a study of T cells in Graves' hyperthyroidism and ophthalmopathy. It was RNA transcripts that yielded the amplified TCR beta CDR3 regions. The TCR CDR3 was amplified in a first-round RT-PCR using the HTBI primer set. One entry per CDR3 protein, called by TCRdb with MiXCR from the multiplex PCR reads. This sample has 700,000 to 950,000 distinct CDR3 sequences, with 30% to 40% found just once. The sequencing sample was made of blood. Receptors were obtained from a woman aged 40 to 50 with Graves' hyperthyroidism.

This clonotype was seen only a few times. The chain joins TRBV7-9 to TRBJ1-2, with a possible D match to TRBD1 (6 bases). V gave up 5 bases and J gave up 5 bases, with 27 bases separating them. The V gene's germline CDR1 is SEHNR and CDR2 FQNEAQ (reference sequence). The CDR3 length is 18 residues. CDR3 sequence (DNA): TGTGCCAGCAGCGTTATTGGGCAGGGGAGGAACTTGAAGTATGGCTACACCTTC. Amino acids: CASSVIGQGRNLKYGYTF.

This clonotype was picked up many times. The V and J genes are TRBV29-1 and TRBJ2-5, with 9 bases matching TRBD2. This CDR3 spans 15 amino acids. The V gene end was trimmed by 3 bases and the J gene end by 0 bases; junction bases not matched to a gene: 5. Germline assignment: CDR1 SQVTM and CDR2 ANQGSEA. In DNA, the CDR3 is TGCAGCGTTGAGGGACTAGCTCTTTACCAAGAGACCCAGTACTTC. Amino acid sequence: CSVEGLALYQETQYF.

V is TRBV12-3 or TRBV12-4 and J is TRBJ2-5, with 7 bases lining up with TRBD1. J gave up 13 bases and V 3 bases, and 8 bases lay outside the gene matches. CDR3 size: 12 residues. The CDR3: CASSFPSGQTYF. CDR3 in DNA: TGTGCCAGCAGTTTCCCCTCGGGACAGACGTACTTC.

There are many counts of this clonotype. The chain links TRBV7-2 to TRBJ1-6; D ambiguous. The CDR3 has 16 residues. Deletions cut 1 base from V and 0 bases from J, with 7 bases between. Germline values: CDR1 SGHTA, CDR2 FQGNSA. The CDR3 region is CASSLVQSSYNSPLHF. The CDR3 DNA reads TGTGCCAGCAGCTTAGTCCAGAGCTCCTATAATTCACCCCTCCACTTT.

The chain has TRBV4-3 and TRBJ1-4; the match to TRBD1 covers 7 bases. The CDR3 spans 16 residues. V lost 0 bases and J lost 5; bases outside the gene matches: 6. CDR1 is LGHNA, CDR2 YSLEER, per germline. CDR3 in amino acids: CASSQDRGGENEKLFF. The CDR3 DNA follows: TGCGCCAGCAGCCAAGATAGAGGGGGCGAAAATGAAAAACTGTTTTTT.

This clonotype showed up just a few times. The chain is built from TRBV14 and TRBJ2-7, with D unclear. With 2 bases removed from V and 2 bases from J, the gap between germline ends came to 7 bases. From germline, CDR1 is SGHDN and CDR2 FVKESK. The CDR3 length is 13 residues. As DNA, the CDR3 is TGTGCCAGCAGCCAAACCCGACCCTACGAGCAGTACTTC. This codes for CASSQTRPYEQYF. Complete variable domain (other parts from reference TRBV14 and TRBJ2-7): EAGVTQFPSHSVIEKGQTVTLRCDPISGHDNLYWYRRVMGKEIKFLLHFVKESKQDESGMPNNRFLAERTGGTYSTLKVQPAELEDSGVYFCASSQTRPYEQYFGPGTRLTVT.

The V gene is TRBV20-1, the J gene TRBJ1-4, with D perhaps TRBD1 (5 bases). V was shortened by 3 bases and J by 7 bases, with 15 bases between the two germline ends. The germline V gene encodes CDR1 DFQATT and CDR2 SNEGSKA (reference sequence). The CDR3 totals 14 residues. As DNA, the CDR3 is TGCAGTGCTAGTACCAGTGGGGGGAGTGAAAAACTGTTTTTT. It is translated as CSASTSGGSEKLFF.

Only a few counts were recorded for this clonotype. The chain recombines TRBV9 with TRBJ1-6, with unresolved D. From germline, CDR1 is SGDLS and CDR2 YYNGEE. This CDR3 is 13 amino acids long. The V end lost 0 bases, the J end lost 6 bases, and 4 bases lay between the germline ends. CDR3 amino acids: CASSVELNSPLHF. The DNA for the CDR3 is TGTGCCAGCAGCGTAGAACTTAATTCACCCCTCCACTTT.

This clonotype was recorded many times. V is TRBV20-1 and J is TRBJ1-5; D might be TRBD1 (5 bases). Per germline, CDR1 DFQATT and CDR2 SNEGSKA (reference sequence). The CDR3 loop spans 14 amino acids. V was clipped by 3 bases and J by 2 bases, with 11 bases between them. CDR3 in DNA: TGCAGTGCTAGCGGCCAGGGTGGCAATCAGCCCCAGCATTTT. The encoded protein is CSASGQGGNQPQHF.

V gene TRBV25-1 combines with J gene TRBJ1-2; no clear D. V lost 11 bases to trimming and J lost 4 bases, with 20 bases between them. The CDR3 covers 14 residues. CDR1 and CDR2 from the germline V gene are MGHDK and SYGVNS. Here the CDR3 reads CAWTDDVWSYGYTF. The CDR3 coding sequence is TGTGCCTGGACCGACGACGTGTGGTCCTATGGCTACACCTTC.

This chain links TRBV7-9 with TRBJ1-1; D is uncertain. The V gene's germline CDR1 is SEHNR and CDR2 FQNEAQ (reference sequence). CDR3 length: 16 residues. The V end was cut by 2 bases, the J end by 2 bases, with 15 bases between. The CDR3 is CASSLLNAGLNTEAFF. For the CDR3, the DNA is TGTGCCAGCAGCTTACTAAATGCGGGTCTTAACACTGAAGCTTTCTTT.

Ten or more counts support this clonotype. CDR3 in amino acids: CASRDTNRGYTEAFF. The CDR3 nucleotides read TGTGCCAGCCGGGACACTAATCGAGGGTACACTGAAGCTTTCTTT. The chain combines TRBV6-4 with TRBJ1-1; TRBD1 is a possible D gene (6 bases). V lost 8 bases and J 3 bases, leaving 19 bases between the germline ends. CDR1 MRHNA and CDR2 SNTAGT come from the germline V gene. This CDR3 contains 15 residues.

This clonotype was detected a few times. CDR3 amino acids: CASSQARGGSNEKLFF. The CDR3 DNA is TGCGCCAGCAGCCAAGCCCGAGGGGGCTCTAATGAAAAACTGTTTTTT. V and J are TRBV4-3 and TRBJ1-4; 7 bases line up with TRBD1. This CDR3 has 16 residues. Germline CDR1 is LGHNA and CDR2 is YSLEER. The V segment lost 1 base and the J segment 3 bases; nucleotides outside the gene matches: 5.

The CDR3 sequence: CASSRRSGTGSVGNQPQHF. The CDR3 coding sequence is TGTGCCAGCAGCAGACGATCCGGGACAGGGAGTGTTGGCAATCAGCCCCAGCATTTT. The V call is TRBV7-8, the J call TRBJ1-5; 9 bases line up with TRBD1. The CDR3 is 19 amino acids. Looked up from germline, CDR1 is SGHVS and CDR2 is FQNEAQ. V shed 5 bases and J 2 bases; nucleotides not matched to a gene: 16.

This chain links TRBV19 with TRBJ1-5; TRBD1 aligns across 12 bases. The V gene's germline CDR1 is LNHDA and CDR2 SQIVND (reference sequence). V dropped 5 bases and J dropped 2; count of bases not matched to a gene: 13. The CDR3 sequence is 19 residues long. The CDR3 here is CASSLTPPGTGGGNQPQHF. CDR3 bases: TGTGCCAGTAGTCTTACTCCCCCCGGGACAGGGGGCGGCAATCAGCCCCAGCATTTT.

The table lists this clonotype with a few counts. The J gene is TRBJ1-1, the V gene TRBV7-2, with a weak D call TRBD1 (5 bases). V was shortened by 5 bases and J by 5 bases, with 15 bases between the two germline ends. CDR1 is SGHTA, CDR2 FQGNSA, per germline. CDR3 length equals 14 residues. The CDR3, as DNA: TGTGCCAGCAGCCCCCAGGGTTTTGAAACTGAAGCTTTCTTT. Its protein is CASSPQGFETEAFF.

This clonotype was picked up one time. V gene TRBV30 combines with J gene TRBJ1-5; D is possibly TRBD1 (6 bases). Trimming left V 6 bases short and J 0 bases short, with 15 bases between. The CDR3 has 15 amino acids. Germline V gene sequence: CDR1 GTSNPN, CDR2 SVGIG (reference sequence). Written as DNA, the CDR3 is TGTGCCTGCTCGGAGGGGGGACATAGCAATCAGCCCCAGCATTTT. Translating it yields CACSEGGHSNQPQHF.